The 23 T cell receptor beta chains reported below all come from one sample, sequenced in a study of cytomegalovirus exposure and HLA in healthy donors. The PCR contained 60 Vbeta and 13 Jbeta primers. Using immunoSEQ multiplex PCR, the repertoire was profiled, and TCRdb retains in-frame clones only, with some absent. The data contain approximately 200,000 clones, roughly 85% of them singletons. Sequenced sample: PBMCs. The source of these receptors is a woman aged 45-59 years in good health and CMV-seronegative.

V and J are TRBV28 and TRBJ2-3, with 11 positions matching TRBD2. This CDR3 is built from 18 residues. Germline loops: CDR1 MDHEN, CDR2 SYDVKM. V was clipped by 2 bases and J by 1 base; unmatched bases: 8. CDR3 residues: CASSLRSGRAMGTDTQYF. The CDR3 nucleotides read TGTGCCAGCAGTTTACGTAGCGGGAGGGCCATGGGCACAGATACGCAGTATTTT.

The CDR3 here is CASRQGSVPYEQYF. The CDR3 nucleotides are TGTGCCAGTCGACAGGGGAGTGTACCCTACGAGCAGTACTTC. The chain uses TRBV19 and TRBJ2-7; 8 nucleotides line up with TRBD1. Germline assignment: CDR1 LNHDA and CDR2 SQIVND (reference sequence). This CDR3 has 14 residues. Losses at the gene ends were 8 bases for V and 2 bases for J; bases not matched to a gene: 8.

This clone was counted once. CDR3 nucleotide sequence: TGTGCCAGCAGCCCGGCACAGGGGAACACTGAAGCTTTCTTT. Residues: CASSPAQGNTEAFF. The chain employs TRBV7-8 and TRBJ1-1; D is possibly TRBD1 (6 bases). This CDR3 is built from 14 residues. Trimming stripped 5 bases from V and 1 base from J, with 11 bases between. Germline V lookup: CDR1 SGHVS, CDR2 FQNEAQ.

The V gene is TRBV18, the J gene TRBJ1-1; TRBD1 matches at 7 bases. Losses at the gene ends were 3 bases for V and 10 bases for J; bases not matched to a gene: 11. Per the germline V gene, CDR1 is KGHSH and CDR2 is LQKENI. The CDR3 has 14 amino acids. CDR3 sequence reads: CASSPRTGTEGAFF. The CDR3 nucleotides read TGTGCCAGCTCACCCCGGACTGGGACAGAGGGAGCTTTCTTT.

The CDR3 reads CASSSEGRPPYNEQFF. The CDR3 DNA is TGTGCCAGCAGCTCCGAGGGCAGGCCCCCCTACAATGAGCAGTTCTTC. The chain is built from TRBV7-9 and TRBJ2-1, with D possibly being TRBD2 (5 bases). V gave up 4 bases and J gave up 2 bases, with 15 bases separating them. The germline V gene encodes CDR1 SEHNR and CDR2 FQNEAQ (reference sequence). The CDR3 runs 16 residues.

V gene TRBV27 combines with J gene TRBJ1-2, with D uncertain. The germline CDR1 and CDR2 sequences are MNHEY and SMNVEV (reference sequence). This CDR3 region has 16 residues. V was clipped by 3 bases and J by 0 bases, with 14 bases between them. The CDR3 DNA is TGTGCCAGCAGTTTCCTACGAGGATCCACTAACTATGGCTACACCTTC. Residues: CASSFLRGSTNYGYTF.

CDR3 region: CASSRQGQNQPQHF. CDR3 in DNA: TGTGCCAGCAGTCGACAGGGTCAAAATCAGCCCCAGCATTTT. The chain combines TRBV2 with TRBJ1-5; TRBD1 aligns across 7 bases. The CDR3 contains 14 residues. Looked up from germline, CDR1 is SNHLY and CDR2 is FYNNEI. With V trimmed by 5 bases and J by 4 bases, 5 bases remained unmatched.

The V and J genes are TRBV28 and TRBJ2-3, with 8 bases matching TRBD2. V lost 6 bases, J lost 4 bases, and 12 bases stayed unmatched. CDR3 size: 16 residues. Germline V CDR1 and CDR2: MDHEN, SYDVKM. CDR3 DNA sequence: TGTGCCAGCAGGGAAACGGGACTAGGGGGAGCAGATACGCAGTATTTT. Protein: CASRETGLGGADTQYF.

The V gene is TRBV30, the J gene TRBJ1-5; no clear D. Germline V gene data show CDR1 as GTSNPN and CDR2 as SVGIG (reference sequence). The CDR3 has 14 residues. V gave up 0 bases and J gave up 6 bases, with 12 bases separating them. The CDR3 region has the DNA TGTGCCTGGAGTGTATTAGAGATGGTTCAGCCCCAGCATTTT. Encoded protein: CAWSVLEMVQPQHF.

The CDR3 DNA reads TGTGCCAGCAGTTTATCGGGGGGGCTAGGAAACACCATATATTTT. This encodes CASSLSGGLGNTIYF. The rearrangement uses TRBV27 and TRBJ1-3; D may be TRBD1 (6 bases). CDR3 size: 15 residues. Between the trimmed V and J ends, which lost 0 bases and 4 bases, there was a span of 10 bases. Germline V gives CDR1 MNHEY, CDR2 SMNVEV (reference sequence).

The sample holds a few counts of this clone. The chain recombines TRBV7-2 with TRBJ2-1; weak D call: TRBD1 (5 bases). The germline CDR1 and CDR2 sequences are SGHTA and FQGNSA. V shed 4 bases and J shed 10 bases, with 11 bases lying between them. This CDR3 is 12 amino acids long. The CDR3 region has the DNA TGTGCCAGCAGCTCGCAGGGTAGCGAGCAGTTCTTC. This encodes CASSSQGSEQFF.

V usage is TRBV7-9 and J usage is TRBJ2-4; maybe TRBD1 (5 bases). Germline lookup yields CDR1 SEHNR and CDR2 FQNEAQ (reference sequence). The CDR3 runs to 16 residues. Trimming removed 6 bases from V and 0 bases from J, with 15 bases in between. The CDR3 region has the DNA TGTGCCAGCAGGTCAGGGATAGGGTTAGCCAAAAACATTCAGTACTTC. Translating it yields CASRSGIGLAKNIQYF.

The chain links TRBV28 to TRBJ1-5, with 7 nucleotides matching TRBD1. This CDR3 spans 17 amino acids. CDR1 and CDR2 from the germline V gene are MDHEN and SYDVKM. Losses at the gene ends were 5 bases for V and 0 bases for J; bases not matched to a gene: 10. In DNA, the CDR3 is TGTGCCAGCAGTCCCGAAACCAGGGGGGATAGCAATCAGCCCCAGCATTTT. Its protein is CASSPETRGDSNQPQHF.

This chain uses TRBV5-5 with TRBJ2-1; TRBD1 is a possible D gene (5 bases). Germline-derived CDR1 and CDR2 are SGHKS and YYEKEE (reference sequence). V gave up 5 bases and J gave up 2 bases, with 14 bases separating them. The CDR3 runs 15 residues. The CDR3 DNA sequence: TGTGCCAGCAGTTATACGGACACGCCCTACAATGAGCAGTTCTTC. Translation gives CASSYTDTPYNEQFF.

V usage is TRBV27 and J usage is TRBJ1-5, with 9 positions matching TRBD1. The CDR3 has 15 amino acids. Germline values: CDR1 MNHEY, CDR2 SMNVEV (reference sequence). Trimming cost V 2 bases and J 6 bases; bases outside gene matches: 5. CDR3 DNA sequence: TGTGCCAGCAGTTTAGCGGGACAGGGCGGTCAGCCCCAGCATTTT. It yields the protein CASSLAGQGGQPQHF.

The V and J genes are TRBV6-6 and TRBJ1-3, with 7 positions matching TRBD1. Trimming cost V 8 bases and J 4 bases; bases outside gene matches: 8. Germline V CDR1 and CDR2: MNHNY, SVGAGI (reference sequence). The CDR3 is 14 residues long. DNA for the CDR3: TGTGCCAGCGCCCCCGGGACAGCCGGAAACACCATATATTTT. Its translation: CASAPGTAGNTIYF.

A single count supports this clone. The V call is TRBV5-1, the J call TRBJ2-1; 8 bases line up with TRBD2. Germline CDR1 SGHRS, CDR2 YFSETQ. This CDR3 has 15 residues. V was clipped by 2 bases and J by 3 bases; unmatched bases: 4. This chain's CDR3 is CASSLPGTSYNEQFF. CDR3 in DNA: TGCGCCAGCAGCTTACCCGGGACTAGCTACAATGAGCAGTTCTTC.

This chain joins TRBV27 and TRBJ2-7, with TRBD2 matching over 13 bases. Germline V gives CDR1 MNHEY, CDR2 SMNVEV (reference sequence). The CDR3 totals 15 residues. After removal of 4 bases from V and 6 bases from J, the junction contained 6 bases not matched to a gene. The CDR3 spells CASSSGLAGASEQYF. The CDR3 DNA reads TGTGCCAGCAGTTCCGGACTAGCGGGAGCCAGCGAGCAGTACTTC.

The chain joins TRBV6-1 to TRBJ1-1, with D maybe TRBD1 (6 bases). CDR1 and CDR2 from the germline V gene are MNHNS and SASEGT. This CDR3 comprises 12 residues. V lost 5 bases and J lost 7, with 11 bases in between. This CDR3 reads CASSLTGNEAFF. In DNA form, the CDR3 reads TGTGCCAGCAGTCTCACAGGGAATGAAGCTTTCTTT.

This chain joins TRBV30 and TRBJ1-1, with 11 bases fitting TRBD1. With 4 bases clipped from V and 5 bases from J, the junction kept 9 bases outside the gene matches. The CDR3 is made up of 15 amino acids. Germline V lookup: CDR1 GTSNPN, CDR2 SVGIG (reference sequence). CDR3 region: CAWNRGQGAGTEAFF. The CDR3 DNA reads TGTGCCTGGAACCGAGGACAGGGGGCGGGAACTGAAGCTTTCTTT.

This clone was detected once. This chain links TRBV27 with TRBJ2-5; D possibly corresponds to TRBD1 (6 bases). CDR1 is MNHEY, CDR2 SMNVEV, per germline (reference sequence). Deletions cut 3 bases from V and 2 bases from J, with 13 bases between. The CDR3 contains 15 residues. The CDR3 nucleotides are TGTGCCAGCAGTTTTTGGGGGCAGCGTCAAGAGACCCAGTACTTC. Translating gives CASSFWGQRQETQYF.

The chain couples TRBV15 to TRBJ1-4; D unresolved. Germline values: CDR1 LNHNV, CDR2 YYDKDF (reference sequence). The V and J ends lost 6 bases and 6 bases respectively, with 17 bases between them. CDR3 size: 15 residues. DNA for the CDR3: TGTGCCACCAGATCGAGGGCCGGGTTAGATGAAAAACTGTTTTTT. Its protein product is CATRSRAGLDEKLFF.

V usage is TRBV25-1 and J usage is TRBJ1-1, with D perhaps matching TRBD1 (6 bases). The CDR3 is made up of 14 amino acids. CDR1 and CDR2 from the germline V gene are MGHDK and SYGVNS. The V and J ends lost 5 bases and 5 bases respectively, with 15 bases between them. The CDR3 sequence is CASSPLRGGTEAFF. The CDR3, as DNA: TGTGCCAGCAGTCCGTTAAGGGGGGGTACTGAAGCTTTCTTT.